A selection of T cell receptor beta chains follows, all from one sample in a study of CD8+ T cells in alopecia areata. Measured with immunoSEQ multiplex PCR; TCRdb has only the in-frame clones, and not every one. The sample lists 60,000 to 90,000 clones; approximately 66% were seen once. The sequenced sample was CD8+ T cells sorted from blood, obtained at week 24, from a patient treated with tofacitinib. Source of these receptors: a human donor with alopecia areata. Each CDR3 is given with its conserved first and last residue. Each record gives: CDR3 DNA, CDR3 protein, J gene, D gene, clone size, V gene, CDR3 length. A D gene is named only where the DNA matches it firmly. Clone size is shown for a subset of rows, as once, few, many or a class of expanded clone.

DNA: TGCGCCAGCAGCCAAGAGGGGGCCGGGGGCTATGGCTACACCTTC
CDR3: CASSQEGAGGYGYTF
J: TRBJ1-2
D: -
size: once
V: TRBV4-3
length: 15

DNA: TGTGCCAGCGGACTGACAGAGCTCTACGAGCAGTACTTC
CDR3: CASGLTELYEQYF
J: TRBJ2-7
D: -
size: -
V: TRBV2
length: 13

DNA: TGTGCCTGGAGTTTTCTTGGGGGCAATCAGCCCCAGCATTTT
CDR3: CAWSFLGGNQPQHF
J: TRBJ1-5
D: -
size: -
V: TRBV30
length: 14

DNA: TGCAGCGTTCTCTTCGTGGACAAGTTCCACGAGCAGTACTTC
CDR3: CSVLFVDKFHEQYF
J: TRBJ2-7
D: -
size: -
V: TRBV29-1
length: 14

DNA: TGTGCCAGCAGCCACCTCTACAGGGGACAAGAGACCCAGTACTTC
CDR3: CASSHLYRGQETQYF
J: TRBJ2-5
D: TRBD1
size: -
V: TRBV7-2
length: 15

DNA: TGTGCCAGCAGCTCCCCGACCCGACTTCAAGAGACCCAGTACTTC
CDR3: CASSSPTRLQETQYF
J: TRBJ2-5
D: -
size: -
V: TRBV13
length: 15

DNA: TGTGCCAGCTCACAACCGGGACAGGGGCCACTCTCTGCAGAGACCCAGTACTTC
CDR3: CASSQPGQGPLSAETQYF
J: TRBJ2-5
D: TRBD1
size: -
V: TRBV18
length: 18

DNA: TGTGCCACCAGCAGAGAGGTCGCCGAGGGATCTGGGGCCAACGTCCTGACTTTC
CDR3: CATSREVAEGSGANVLTF
J: TRBJ2-6
D: -
size: -
V: TRBV15
length: 18

DNA: TGCGCCAGCAGCCTCCTGCCCAGGACAGATAGCAATCAGCCCCAGCATTTT
CDR3: CASSLLPRTDSNQPQHF
J: TRBJ1-5
D: -
size: -
V: TRBV5-1
length: 17

DNA: TGTGCCAGTAGCCCGGACAGAATGAACACTGAAGCTTTCTTT
CDR3: CASSPDRMNTEAFF
J: TRBJ1-1
D: -
size: -
V: TRBV19
length: 14

DNA: TGTGCCAGCAGTTTAACTCGACAGGGGTTTCCCTATGGCTACACCTTC
CDR3: CASSLTRQGFPYGYTF
J: TRBJ1-2
D: TRBD1
size: few
V: TRBV27
length: 16

DNA: TGTGCCAGCAGTTACTCATATTTCGATAGCAATCAGCCCCAGCATTTT
CDR3: CASSYSYFDSNQPQHF
J: TRBJ1-5
D: -
size: few
V: TRBV6-6
length: 16

DNA: TGCAGCGTTGCCCCCGGGACAGAATACGAGCAGTACTTC
CDR3: CSVAPGTEYEQYF
J: TRBJ2-7
D: TRBD1
size: few
V: TRBV29-1
length: 13

DNA: TGTGCCAGCAGCTTGGAATCCGCTCAGTACTTC
CDR3: CASSLESAQYF
J: TRBJ2-4
D: -
size: -
V: TRBV11-2
length: 11

DNA: TGTGCCAGCAGCTTAGAGGGACGAAGGTACGAGCAGTACTTC
CDR3: CASSLEGRRYEQYF
J: TRBJ2-7
D: -
size: -
V: TRBV7-9
length: 14

DNA: TGCGCCAGCAGCCAGACAGCTAGCAATCAGCCCCAGCATTTT
CDR3: CASSQTASNQPQHF
J: TRBJ1-5
D: -
size: -
V: TRBV4-1
length: 14

DNA: TGCAGCGTTGAGGGACTAGCGGTTGAGCAGTTCTTC
CDR3: CSVEGLAVEQFF
J: TRBJ2-1
D: TRBD2
size: -
V: TRBV29-1
length: 12

DNA: TGCGCCAGCAGTGGGATGGGGACAGATAAAAACATTCAGTACTTC
CDR3: CASSGMGTDKNIQYF
J: TRBJ2-4
D: TRBD1
size: -
V: TRBV5-1
length: 15

DNA: TGTGCCAGCAGCCCGAGGTTGACGGAGAATCAGCCCCAGCATTTT
CDR3: CASSPRLTENQPQHF
J: TRBJ1-5
D: -
size: -
V: TRBV4-2
length: 15

DNA: TGCGCCAGCAGCCAAGGCAGGGTGAACACTGAAGCTTTCTTT
CDR3: CASSQGRVNTEAFF
J: TRBJ1-1
D: -
size: -
V: TRBV4-3
length: 14

DNA: TGTGCCAGCAGTTACGTAGGACAGGGGTTCGACGAGCAGTACTTC
CDR3: CASSYVGQGFDEQYF
J: TRBJ2-7
D: TRBD1
size: -
V: TRBV10-3
length: 15

DNA: TGTGCCAGCAGATCAAACTGGAACACTGAAGCTTTCTTT
CDR3: CASRSNWNTEAFF
J: TRBJ1-1
D: -
size: few
V: TRBV28
length: 13

DNA: TGTGCCAGCTCAACTTACTCGACTAGCGACGGAATGGAGCAGTACTTC
CDR3: CASSTYSTSDGMEQYF
J: TRBJ2-7
D: TRBD2
size: -
V: TRBV18
length: 16

DNA: TGCAGCGGAAGACAGGGGATGACCTACGAGCAGTACTTC
CDR3: CSGRQGMTYEQYF
J: TRBJ2-7
D: TRBD1
size: -
V: TRBV29-1
length: 13

DNA: TGCGCCAGCAGCCAATCGGACAGGTTGACCTACGAGCAGTACTTC
CDR3: CASSQSDRLTYEQYF
J: TRBJ2-7
D: TRBD1
size: few
V: TRBV4-1
length: 15

DNA: TGTGCCAGCAGCCTAGACAGGGCCAACTATGGCTACACCTTC
CDR3: CASSLDRANYGYTF
J: TRBJ1-2
D: TRBD1
size: -
V: TRBV9
length: 14

DNA: TGTGCCAGCACTGGGACACTCAATCAGCCCCAGCATTTT
CDR3: CASTGTLNQPQHF
J: TRBJ1-5
D: -
size: -
V: TRBV2
length: 13

DNA: TGCGCCAGCAGCTTGAAAGAGAAGCGGGGGGCCCCAGATACGCAGTATTTT
CDR3: CASSLKEKRGAPDTQYF
J: TRBJ2-3
D: TRBD2
size: -
V: TRBV5-1
length: 17

DNA: TGTGCCAGCAGTTCGACGGACAGGGGCAATGAGCAGTTCTTC
CDR3: CASSSTDRGNEQFF
J: TRBJ2-1
D: TRBD1
size: -
V: TRBV27
length: 14

DNA: TGTGCCAGCAGCCCGGGACAGGTTGATGGCTACACCTTC
CDR3: CASSPGQVDGYTF
J: TRBJ1-2
D: TRBD1
size: -
V: TRBV5-6
length: 13

DNA: TGTGCCAGCAGTGAACCGGGACAGGGTATCAATGAGCAGTTCTTC
CDR3: CASSEPGQGINEQFF
J: TRBJ2-1
D: TRBD1
size: few
V: TRBV2
length: 15